This TCR beta chain was sequenced in a study of CD8+CD57+ T cells in acquired aplastic anemia. Study-level findings and limits: Between patients and controls, about 30 CD8+ CDR3 sequences were found in common.

The V gene's germline CDR1 is SGHRS and CDR2 YFSETQ. J was trimmed by 2 bases and V by 4 bases; bases with no gene match: 2. This CDR3 region has 15 residues. Turning to this clonotype: The antigen is unknown.

The template used for profiling TCR beta VDJ and CDR3 was genomic DNA. MiXCR was run by TCRdb on the reads, yielding one entry per CDR3 protein. The sample holds approximately 160,000 distinct CDR3 sequences, around 40% seen once. Specimen: sorted CD4+, CD8+, or CD8+CD57+ T cells (not recorded which) from PBMCs. The chain recombines TRBV5-1 with TRBJ2-5; 13 bases are shared with TRBD2. This clonotype was sampled from a human donor in good health. CDR3 sequence (DNA): TGCGCCAGCAGCGGGGGACTAGCGGGGCAAGAGACCCAGTACTTC. It is translated as CASSGGLAGQETQYF.